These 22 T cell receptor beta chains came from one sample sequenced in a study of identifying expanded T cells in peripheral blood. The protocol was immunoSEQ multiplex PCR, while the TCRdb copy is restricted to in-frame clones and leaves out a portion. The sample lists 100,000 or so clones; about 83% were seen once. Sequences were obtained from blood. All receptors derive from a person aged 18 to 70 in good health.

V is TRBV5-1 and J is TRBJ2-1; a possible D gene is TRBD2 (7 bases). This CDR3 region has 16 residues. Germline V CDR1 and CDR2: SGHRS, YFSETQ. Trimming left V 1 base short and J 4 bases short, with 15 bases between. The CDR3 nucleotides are TGCGCCAGCAGCTTGAACGCGGGGGCGATATACAATGAGCAGTTCTTC. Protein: CASSLNAGAIYNEQFF.

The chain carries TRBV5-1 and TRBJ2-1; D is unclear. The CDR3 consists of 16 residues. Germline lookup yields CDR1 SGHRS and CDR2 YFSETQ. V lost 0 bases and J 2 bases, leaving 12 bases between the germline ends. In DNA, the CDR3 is TGCGCCAGCAGCTTGGAACCACGGACCCCCTACAATGAGCAGTTCTTC. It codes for CASSLEPRTPYNEQFF.

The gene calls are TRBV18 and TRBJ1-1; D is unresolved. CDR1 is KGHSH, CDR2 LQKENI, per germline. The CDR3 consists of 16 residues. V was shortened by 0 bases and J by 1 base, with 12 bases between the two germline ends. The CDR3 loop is CASSPPFSRQNTEAFF. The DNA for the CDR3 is TGTGCCAGCTCACCACCTTTTTCTCGACAGAACACTGAAGCTTTCTTT.

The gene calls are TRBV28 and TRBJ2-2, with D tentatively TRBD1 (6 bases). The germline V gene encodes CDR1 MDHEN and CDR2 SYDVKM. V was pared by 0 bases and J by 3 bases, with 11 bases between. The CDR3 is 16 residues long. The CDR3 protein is CASSLWRGFDTGELFF. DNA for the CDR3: TGTGCCAGCAGTTTATGGAGGGGGTTCGACACCGGGGAGCTGTTTTTT.

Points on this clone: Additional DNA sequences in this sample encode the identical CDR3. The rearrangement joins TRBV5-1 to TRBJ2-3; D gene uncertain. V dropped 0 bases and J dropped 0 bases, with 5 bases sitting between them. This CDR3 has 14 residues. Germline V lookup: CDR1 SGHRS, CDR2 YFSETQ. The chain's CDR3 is CASSLGQSTDTQYF. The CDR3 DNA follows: TGCGCCAGCAGCTTGGGGCAGAGCACAGATACGCAGTATTTT. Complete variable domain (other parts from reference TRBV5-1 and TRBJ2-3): KAGVTQTPRYLIKTRGQQVTLSCSPISGHRSVSWYQQTPGQGLQFLFEYFSETQRNKGNFPGRFSGRQFSNSRSEMNVSTLELGDSALYLCASSLGQSTDTQYFGPGTRLTVL.

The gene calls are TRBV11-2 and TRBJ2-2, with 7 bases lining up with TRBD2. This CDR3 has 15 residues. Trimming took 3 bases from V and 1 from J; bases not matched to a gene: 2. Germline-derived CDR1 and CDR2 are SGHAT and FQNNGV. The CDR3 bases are TGTGCCAGCAGCTTGGGCGGGGGGAACACCGGGGAGCTGTTTTTT. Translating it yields CASSLGGGNTGELFF. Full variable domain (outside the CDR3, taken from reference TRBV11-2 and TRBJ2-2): EAGVAQSPRYKIIEKRQSVAFWCNPISGHATLYWYQQILGQGPKLLIQFQNNGVVDDSQLPKDRFSAERLKGVDSTLKIQPAKLEDSAVYLCASSLGGGNTGELFFGEGSRLTVL.

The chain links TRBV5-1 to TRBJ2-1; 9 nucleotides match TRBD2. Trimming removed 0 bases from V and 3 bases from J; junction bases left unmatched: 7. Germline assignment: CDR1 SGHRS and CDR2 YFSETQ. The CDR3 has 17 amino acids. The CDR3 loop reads CASSLEALRGGYNEQFF. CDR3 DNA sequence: TGCGCCAGCAGCTTGGAGGCGTTGCGGGGGGGCTACAATGAGCAGTTCTTC.

The CDR3 DNA follows: TGTGCCAGTAGTATTTTTACGGGCGGGCAGGAGCCAGACGAGCAGTACTTC. Its translation is CASSIFTGGQEPDEQYF. The chain links TRBV19 to TRBJ2-7, with D tentatively TRBD2 (5 bases). The CDR3 is made up of 17 amino acids. The germline CDR1 and CDR2 sequences are LNHDA and SQIVND (reference sequence). The ends were cut back, 3 bases at V and 5 bases at J, with 23 bases in the middle.

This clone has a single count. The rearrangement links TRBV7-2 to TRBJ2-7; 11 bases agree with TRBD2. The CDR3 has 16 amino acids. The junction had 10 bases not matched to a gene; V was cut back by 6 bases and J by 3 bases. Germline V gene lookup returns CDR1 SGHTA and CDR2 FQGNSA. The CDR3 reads CASRVGQGTSGYEQYF. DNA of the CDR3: TGTGCCAGCAGGGTCGGACAGGGGACTAGCGGCTACGAGCAGTACTTC.

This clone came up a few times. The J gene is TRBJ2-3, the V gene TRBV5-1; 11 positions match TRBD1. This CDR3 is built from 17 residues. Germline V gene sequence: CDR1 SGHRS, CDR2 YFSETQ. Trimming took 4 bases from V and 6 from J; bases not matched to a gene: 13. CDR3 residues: CASSPRTGGVRLDTQYF. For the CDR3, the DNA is TGCGCCAGCAGCCCCCGGACAGGGGGCGTAAGATTGGATACGCAGTATTTT.

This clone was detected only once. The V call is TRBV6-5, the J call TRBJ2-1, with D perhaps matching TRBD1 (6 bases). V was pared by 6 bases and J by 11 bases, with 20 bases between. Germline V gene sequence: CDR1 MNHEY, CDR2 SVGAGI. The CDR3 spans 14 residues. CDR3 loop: CASRAAGQGFQQFF. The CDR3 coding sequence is TGTGCCAGCAGGGCGGCAGGGCAGGGGTTTCAGCAGTTCTTC.

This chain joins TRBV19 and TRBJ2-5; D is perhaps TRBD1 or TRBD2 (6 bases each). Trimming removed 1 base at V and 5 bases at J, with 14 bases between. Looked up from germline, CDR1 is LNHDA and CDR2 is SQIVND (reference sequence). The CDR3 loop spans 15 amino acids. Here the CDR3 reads CASSIGGALGETQYF. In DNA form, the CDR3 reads TGTGCCAGTAGTATAGGGGGGGCGCTAGGGGAGACCCAGTACTTC.

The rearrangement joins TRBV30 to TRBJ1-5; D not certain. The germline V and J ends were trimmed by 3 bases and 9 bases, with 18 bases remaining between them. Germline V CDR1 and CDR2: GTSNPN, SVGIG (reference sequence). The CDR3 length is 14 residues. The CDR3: CAWSPPRGITPQHF. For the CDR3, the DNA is TGTGCCTGGAGCCCCCCCCGGGGTATCACGCCCCAGCATTTT.

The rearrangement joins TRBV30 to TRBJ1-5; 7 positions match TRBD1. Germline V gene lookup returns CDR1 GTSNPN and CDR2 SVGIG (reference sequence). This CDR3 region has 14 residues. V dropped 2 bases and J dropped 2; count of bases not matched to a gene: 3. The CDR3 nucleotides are TGTGCCTGGAGTTCAGGACAGGGCAATCAGCCCCAGCATTTT. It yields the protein CAWSSGQGNQPQHF.

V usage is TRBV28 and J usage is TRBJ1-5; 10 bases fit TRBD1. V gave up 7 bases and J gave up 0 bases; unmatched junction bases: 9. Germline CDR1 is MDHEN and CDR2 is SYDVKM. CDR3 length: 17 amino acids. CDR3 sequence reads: CASNEGTGVGSNQPQHF. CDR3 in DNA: TGTGCCAGCAACGAGGGGACAGGGGTCGGTAGCAATCAGCCCCAGCATTTT.

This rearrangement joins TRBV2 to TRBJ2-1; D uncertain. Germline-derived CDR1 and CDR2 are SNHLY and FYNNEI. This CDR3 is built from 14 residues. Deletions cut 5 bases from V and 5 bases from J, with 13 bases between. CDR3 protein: CASSPLIRDNEQFF. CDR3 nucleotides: TGTGCCAGCAGTCCCTTAATAAGAGACAATGAGCAGTTCTTC.

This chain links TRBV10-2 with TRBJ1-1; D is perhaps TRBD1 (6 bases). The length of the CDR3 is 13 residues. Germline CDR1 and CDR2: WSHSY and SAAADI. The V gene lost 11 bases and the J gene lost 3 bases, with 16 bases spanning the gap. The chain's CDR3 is CACKQGYDTEAFF. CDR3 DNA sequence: TGCGCCTGCAAACAGGGCTACGACACTGAAGCTTTCTTT.

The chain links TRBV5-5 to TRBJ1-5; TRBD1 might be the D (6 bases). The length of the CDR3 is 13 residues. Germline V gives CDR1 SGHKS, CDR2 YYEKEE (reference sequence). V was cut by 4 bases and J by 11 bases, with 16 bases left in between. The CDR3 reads CASSGGGRVTQHF. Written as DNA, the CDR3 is TGTGCCAGCAGCGGGGGCGGGAGGGTCACCCAGCATTTT.

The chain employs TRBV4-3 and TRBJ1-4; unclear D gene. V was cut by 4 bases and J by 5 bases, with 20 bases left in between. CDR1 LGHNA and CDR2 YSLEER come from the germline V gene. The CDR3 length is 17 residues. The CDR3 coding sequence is TGCGCCAGCAGCCCCCAACCCGGACGGTTCGTCAATGAAAAACTGTTTTTT. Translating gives CASSPQPGRFVNEKLFF.

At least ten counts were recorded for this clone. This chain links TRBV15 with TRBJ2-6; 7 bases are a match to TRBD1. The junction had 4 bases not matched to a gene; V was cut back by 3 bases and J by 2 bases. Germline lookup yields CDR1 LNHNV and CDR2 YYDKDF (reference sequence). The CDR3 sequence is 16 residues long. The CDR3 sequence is CATSRVQGTGANVLTF. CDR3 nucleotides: TGTGCCACCAGCAGGGTACAGGGGACTGGGGCCAACGTCCTGACTTTC.

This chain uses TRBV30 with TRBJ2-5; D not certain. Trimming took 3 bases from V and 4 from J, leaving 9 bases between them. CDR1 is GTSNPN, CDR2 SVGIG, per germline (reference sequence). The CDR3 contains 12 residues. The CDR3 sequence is CAWSLLGETQYF. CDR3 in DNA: TGTGCCTGGAGCCTTCTCGGAGAGACCCAGTACTTC.

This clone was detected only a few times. In DNA form, the CDR3 reads TGCGCCAGCAGCAAGGGACAGGGCAGGGAGACCCAGTACTTC. It encodes CASSKGQGRETQYF. The chain links TRBV4-3 to TRBJ2-5, with 9 bases aligning to TRBD1. Germline CDR1 LGHNA, CDR2 YSLEER. Losses at the gene ends were 5 bases for V and 5 bases for J; bases not matched to a gene: 6. The CDR3 runs 14 residues.